This TCR beta chain was recovered during a study of cytomegalovirus exposure and HLA in healthy donors. This CDR3 region has 16 residues. Unmatched junction bases numbered 8, after V lost 4 bases and J lost 2 bases. Per the germline V gene, CDR1 is SGHTA and CDR2 is FQGNSA. Overall study results and limits: Many donors carried some public TCRs, although rarity characterized most TCR sequences. Upon later analysis, TCR association rates were observed to vary by HLA locus, being highest for DRB1 and lowest for HLA-C.

With 60 Vbeta and 13 Jbeta primers, the PCR was carried out. Measured with immunoSEQ multiplex PCR; TCRdb has only the in-frame clones, and not every one. The sample consists of about 160,000 clones, approximately 76% of them appearing once. With regard to this clone: Its antigen is currently unknown.

The specimen was PBMCs. The chain is built from TRBV7-2 and TRBJ2-3; 8 nucleotides align to TRBD1. The receptor was isolated from a man aged 55 to 70 in good health and CMV-seronegative. The CDR3 is CASSSRRQGTTDTQYF. The CDR3 bases are TGTGCCAGCAGCTCAAGACGACAGGGGACCACAGATACGCAGTATTTT.